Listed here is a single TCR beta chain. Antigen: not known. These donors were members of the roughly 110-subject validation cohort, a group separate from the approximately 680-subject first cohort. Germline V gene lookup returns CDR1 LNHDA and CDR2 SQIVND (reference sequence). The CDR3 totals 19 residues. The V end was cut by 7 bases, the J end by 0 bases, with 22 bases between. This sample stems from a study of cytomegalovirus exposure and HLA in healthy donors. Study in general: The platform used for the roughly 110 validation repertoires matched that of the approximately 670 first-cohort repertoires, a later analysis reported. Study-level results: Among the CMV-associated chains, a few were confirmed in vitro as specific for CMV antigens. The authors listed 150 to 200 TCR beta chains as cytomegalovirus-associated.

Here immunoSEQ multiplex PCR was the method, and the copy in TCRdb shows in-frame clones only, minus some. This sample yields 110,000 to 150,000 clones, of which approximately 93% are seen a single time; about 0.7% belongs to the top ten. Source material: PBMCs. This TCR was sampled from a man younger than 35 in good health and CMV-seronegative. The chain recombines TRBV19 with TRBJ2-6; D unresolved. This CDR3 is CASIESYSPSYSGANVLTF. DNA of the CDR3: TGTGCCAGTATTGAATCATACAGTCCTTCCTACTCTGGGGCCAACGTCCTGACTTTC.